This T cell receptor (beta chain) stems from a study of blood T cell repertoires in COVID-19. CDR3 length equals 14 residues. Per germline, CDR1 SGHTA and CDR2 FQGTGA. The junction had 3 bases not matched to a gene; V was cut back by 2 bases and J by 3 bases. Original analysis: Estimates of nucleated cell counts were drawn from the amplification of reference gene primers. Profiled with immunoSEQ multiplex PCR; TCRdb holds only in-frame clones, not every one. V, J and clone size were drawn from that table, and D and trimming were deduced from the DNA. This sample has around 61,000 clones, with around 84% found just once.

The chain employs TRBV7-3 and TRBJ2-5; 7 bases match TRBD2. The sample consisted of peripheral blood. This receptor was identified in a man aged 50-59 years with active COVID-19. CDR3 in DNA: TGTGCCAGCAGCTTAGGGGGGGAAAAAGAGACCCAGTACTTC. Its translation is CASSLGGEKETQYF.